This entry describes one T cell receptor (beta chain). These data are taken from a study of OX40 agonist ivuxolimab in advanced cancers. CDR1 is SGHTA and CDR2 is FQGNSA in the germline V gene. Trimming pared 1 base from V and 7 bases from J, leaving 19 bases between. The CDR3 extends over 16 amino acids. This table comes from immunoSEQ multiplex PCR, and its TCRdb copy is limited to in-frame clones, with some not included. This table has tens of thousands of clones, approximately 80% appearing once. The material was CD4+ or CD8+ T cells sorted from blood, obtained in a trial of the OX40 agonist ivuxolimab. The J gene is TRBJ2-5, the V gene TRBV7-2; D possibly corresponds to TRBD1 (5 bases). The sequence was collected from an adult with an advanced solid tumor such as melanoma, head and neck, liver or kidney cancer. CDR3 coding DNA: TGTGCCAGCAGCTTAGGGGGCCTTAGGCCCCAGTCGACCCAGTACTTC. Translation gives CASSLGGLRPQSTQYF.